The 29 T cell receptor beta chains given below trace back to one sample, sequenced in a study of blood T cell repertoires in COVID-19. The assay was immunoSEQ multiplex PCR, and TCRdb's table has in-frame clones only and misses some. There are around 150,000 clones in the sample; under 85% occur only once, and roughly 2.8% lies in the top ten. Source material: peripheral blood. The origin of the receptors is a man between 65 and 85 years old with acute or convalescent COVID-19.

This clone was seen many times. The chain couples TRBV29-1 to TRBJ2-1; D perhaps matches TRBD2 (5 bases). Trimming removed 6 bases at V and 8 bases at J, with 17 bases between. Per the germline V gene, CDR1 is SQVTM and CDR2 is ANQGSEA. The CDR3 consists of 13 residues. The CDR3 sequence is CSVPSAASDEQFF. The CDR3 bases are TGCAGCGTGCCATCAGCGGCCTCGGATGAGCAGTTCTTC.

The rearrangement joins TRBV4-1 to TRBJ1-4, with 7 positions matching TRBD1. The length of the CDR3 is 14 residues. V gave up 1 base and J gave up 8 bases; unmatched junction bases: 4. The germline V gene has CDR1 MGHRA and CDR2 YSYEKL. The CDR3 DNA follows: TGCGCCAGCAGCCAAGGGACAGGTGGGGAAAAACTGTTTTTT. This gives the protein CASSQGTGGEKLFF.

The V call is TRBV27, the J call TRBJ2-5; D may be TRBD2 (6 bases). The CDR3 length is 15 residues. In germline, CDR1 is MNHEY, CDR2 SMNVEV (reference sequence). The V gene lost 4 bases and the J gene lost 4 bases, with 16 bases spanning the gap. In nucleotides, the CDR3 is TGTGCCAGCAGTTCCCCGGTGGCGGGGTTAGAGACCCAGTACTTC. It is translated as CASSSPVAGLETQYF.

Points on this clone: The CDR3 carries no conserved terminal phenylalanine or tryptophan, so it likely arises from a read error. Because the CDR3's place on the DNA is in doubt, the DNA is left out and the CDR3 is given as listed by TCRdb. V is TRBV28 and J is TRBJ2-7; TRBD2 is the table's D call, not checked against the DNA. Germline loops: CDR1 MDHEN, CDR2 SYDVKM. Ends included, the CDR3 has 14 residues. CDR3 in amino acids: CASSPRGLAVSGTL.

This chain joins TRBV3-1 (or the pseudogene TRBV3-2) and TRBJ2-1; TRBD1 matches at 9 bases. The CDR3 length is 17 residues. Germline V lookup: CDR1 LGHDT, CDR2 YNNKEL (reference sequence). The V gene end was trimmed by 0 bases and the J gene end by 4 bases; junction bases not matched to a gene: 7. The CDR3 loop is CASSQEPGTGIYNEQFF. CDR3 bases: TGTGCCAGCAGCCAAGAGCCCGGGACAGGGATTTACAATGAGCAGTTCTTC.

V gene TRBV6-2 or TRBV6-3 combines with J gene TRBJ2-7; 7 bases map to TRBD2. CDR1 is MNHEY, CDR2 SVGEGT, per germline. After removal of 2 bases from V and 7 bases from J, the junction contained 8 bases not matched to a gene. The CDR3 runs 14 residues. The CDR3 region is CASSYRRPAGEQYF. The CDR3 DNA reads TGTGCCAGCAGTTACCGCCGACCAGCGGGGGAGCAGTACTTC.

The genes are TRBV5-1 and TRBJ2-3; 8 nucleotides match TRBD2. The CDR3 sequence is 15 residues long. Looked up from germline, CDR1 is SGHRS and CDR2 is YFSETQ. The V and J ends lost 0 bases and 4 bases, in that order; junction bases with no gene match: 4. Here the CDR3 DNA reads TGCGCCAGCAGCTTGGAGGCGGGGGGCTCAGATACGCAGTATTTT. Translated, it gives CASSLEAGGSDTQYF. Supplemented by reference TRBV5-1 and TRBJ2-3, the full variable domain reads KAGVTQTPRYLIKTRGQQVTLSCSPISGHRSVSWYQQTPGQGLQFLFEYFSETQRNKGNFPGRFSGRQFSNSRSEMNVSTLELGDSALYLCASSLEAGGSDTQYFGPGTRLTVL.

This clone has just one count. The rearrangement links TRBV2 to TRBJ2-7; 9 nucleotides match TRBD2. The CDR3 is made up of 16 amino acids. Trimming cost V 5 bases and J 2 bases; bases outside gene matches: 10. Per germline, CDR1 SNHLY and CDR2 FYNNEI. The CDR3 region is CASSFGAQRGAYEQYF. The CDR3 DNA sequence: TGTGCCAGCAGTTTCGGAGCCCAGCGGGGGGCCTACGAGCAGTACTTC.

This clone has only a few counts. The chain recombines TRBV5-1 with TRBJ2-1, with a tentative D call TRBD2 (7 bases). Germline CDR1 SGHRS, CDR2 YFSETQ. The CDR3 length is 15 residues. Trimming shortened V by 1 base and J by 4 bases, and 12 bases separated the two germline ends. Written as DNA, the CDR3 is TGCGCCAGCAGCTTGTCCGCGGGGGCTTACAATGAGCAGTTCTTC. Translated: CASSLSAGAYNEQFF.

The chain joins TRBV18 to TRBJ2-7, with 14 bases aligning to TRBD2. The CDR3 consists of 15 residues. Trimming took 0 bases from V and 9 from J; bases not matched to a gene: 4. The germline CDR1 and CDR2 sequences are KGHSH and LQKENI. DNA of the CDR3: TGTGCCAGCTCACCACCGGGACTAGCGGGAGTAGGGCAGTACTTC. Translated: CASSPPGLAGVGQYF.

The chain employs TRBV19 and TRBJ1-2, with TRBD1 matching over 9 bases. Germline V gene data show CDR1 as LNHDA and CDR2 as SQIVND (reference sequence). The CDR3 is 14 residues long. The junction had 4 bases not matched to a gene; V was cut back by 6 bases and J by 2 bases. The CDR3 loop reads CASSRGTGNYGYTF. CDR3 bases: TGTGCCAGTAGCCGCGGGACAGGGAACTATGGCTACACCTTC. The entire variable domain, with the rest obtained from reference TRBV19 and TRBJ1-2, is as follows: DGGITQSPKYLFRKEGQNVTLSCEQNLNHDAMYWYRQDPGQGLRLIYYSQIVNDFQKGDIAEGYSVSREKKESFPLTVTSAQKNPTAFYLCASSRGTGNYGYTFGSGTRLTVV.

This clone was observed a few times. V is TRBV7-3 and J is TRBJ2-5; possibly TRBD2 for D (6 bases). The CDR3 extends over 13 amino acids. V dropped 2 bases and J dropped 5 bases, with 9 bases sitting between them. Germline-derived CDR1 and CDR2 are SGHTA and FQGTGA. The CDR3 spells CASSLSEGETQYF. The CDR3 DNA sequence: TGTGCCAGCAGCTTATCGGAGGGGGAGACCCAGTACTTC.

The chain employs TRBV7-2 and TRBJ1-3, with no clear D. The CDR3 runs 13 residues. The V end lost 3 bases, the J end lost 0 bases, and 3 bases lay between the germline ends. CDR1 and CDR2 from the germline V gene are SGHTA and FQGNSA. The CDR3, as DNA: TGTGCCAGCAGCTTCAACTCTGGAAACACCATATATTTT. Encoded protein: CASSFNSGNTIYF.

The sample holds a few counts of this clone. The chain has TRBV19 and TRBJ2-7; the match to TRBD1 covers 9 bases. J gave up 2 bases and V 5 bases, and 4 bases lay outside the gene matches. The CDR3 is made up of 14 amino acids. Germline loops: CDR1 LNHDA, CDR2 SQIVND (reference sequence). The CDR3 loop is CASSLGTGTYEQYF. CDR3 nucleotide sequence: TGTGCCAGTAGTCTGGGGACAGGGACCTACGAGCAGTACTTC.

The rearrangement links TRBV24-1 to TRBJ2-5; 10 bases line up with TRBD2. Germline V lookup: CDR1 KGHDR, CDR2 SFDVKD. The ends lost 4 bases at V and 1 base at J; junction bases unmatched: 5. The length of the CDR3 is 16 residues. The CDR3 region is CATSDGASGSQETQYF. Written as DNA, the CDR3 is TGTGCCACCAGTGACGGGGCTAGCGGGAGCCAAGAGACCCAGTACTTC.

The chain uses TRBV27 and TRBJ2-7, with D maybe TRBD2 (6 bases). CDR1 is MNHEY, CDR2 SMNVEV, per germline (reference sequence). V gave up 5 bases and J gave up 9 bases, with 14 bases separating them. The CDR3 is 12 amino acids. CDR3: CASSPTGLGQYF. CDR3 coding DNA: TGTGCCAGCAGTCCTACGGGACTCGGGCAGTACTTC.

J is TRBJ1-2 and V is TRBV5-1; 10 bases agree with TRBD1. V lost 2 bases, J lost 1 base, and 2 bases stayed unmatched. Germline V gene data show CDR1 as SGHRS and CDR2 as YFSETQ. This CDR3 has 15 residues. The CDR3 nucleotides are TGCGCCAGCAGCTTCGGGACAGGGGTTAACTATGGCTACACCTTC. Translated, it gives CASSFGTGVNYGYTF.

This clone was recorded only once. V and J are TRBV2 and TRBJ2-7; D possibly corresponds to TRBD1 (6 bases). Germline-derived CDR1 and CDR2 are SNHLY and FYNNEI. The CDR3 spans 17 residues. V was cut by 0 bases and J by 2 bases, with 17 bases left in between. CDR3 sequence (DNA): TGTGCCAGCAGTGAAGCATCTCCTTGGGGGACAACCTACGAGCAGTACTTC. Translating it yields CASSEASPWGTTYEQYF. Full variable domain (outside the CDR3, taken from reference TRBV2 and TRBJ2-7): EPEVTQTPSHQVTQMGQEVILRCVPISNHLYFYWYRQILGQKVEFLVSFYNNEISEKSEIFDDQFSVERPDGSNFTLKIRSTKLEDSAMYFCASSEASPWGTTYEQYFGPGTRLTVT.

V and J are TRBV5-1 and TRBJ2-7, with 9 bases that match TRBD2. Germline-derived CDR1 and CDR2 are SGHRS and YFSETQ. Trimming at V came to 4 bases and at J to 5 bases, leaving 10 bases not matched to a gene. The CDR3 has 15 residues. In DNA, the CDR3 is TGCGCCAGCAGCGCTACCGGGACTAGCCGGAACGAGCAGTACTTC. Translation: CASSATGTSRNEQYF.

The chain combines TRBV7-8 with TRBJ1-4; 9 nucleotides line up with TRBD1. The CDR3 runs 14 residues. The J segment lost 5 bases and the V segment lost 5 bases, leaving 3 bases of the junction unmatched. Germline V gene lookup returns CDR1 SGHVS and CDR2 FQNEAQ. Here the CDR3 DNA reads TGTGCCAGCAGCGCGGGACAGGGAAATGAAAAACTGTTTTTT. It yields the protein CASSAGQGNEKLFF.

The chain uses TRBV7-9 and TRBJ2-5; D is unresolved. CDR3 length: 11 amino acids. Germline assignment: CDR1 SEHNR and CDR2 FQNEAQ (reference sequence). Trimming shortened V by 5 bases and J by 10 bases, and 11 bases separated the two germline ends. The CDR3 region is CASSKLTGQYF. DNA of the CDR3: TGTGCCAGCAGCAAACTAACGGGCCAGTACTTC.

The CDR3 DNA follows: TGTGCCAGCAATTACGAAGGGGTGCGCAATCAGCCCCAGCATTTT. This encodes CASNYEGVRNQPQHF. The chain couples TRBV7-9 to TRBJ1-5; perhaps TRBD1 as D (5 bases). The length of the CDR3 is 15 residues. Trimming cost V 7 bases and J 2 bases, with 15 bases left between them. Per germline, CDR1 SEHNR and CDR2 FQNEAQ (reference sequence).

The chain links TRBV6-5 to TRBJ1-1; D is uncertain. With 8 bases removed from V and 4 bases from J, the gap between germline ends came to 11 bases. The CDR3 extends over 12 amino acids. The germline V gene has CDR1 MNHEY and CDR2 SVGAGI. The CDR3 DNA reads as TGTGCCAGCTATAGACAAGCCACTGAAGCTTTCTTT. Amino acid sequence: CASYRQATEAFF.

This clone occurred once. The chain has TRBV19 and TRBJ1-1, with D maybe TRBD1 (5 bases). Germline values: CDR1 LNHDA, CDR2 SQIVND (reference sequence). Trimming took off 1 base at V and 5 bases at J, with 14 bases between the two ends. This CDR3 has 15 amino acids. CDR3: CASSIGIGARTEAFF. CDR3 coding DNA: TGTGCCAGTAGTATAGGGATAGGGGCAAGGACTGAAGCTTTCTTT.

The rearrangement links TRBV7-9 to TRBJ1-1; D is perhaps TRBD1 (5 bases). V lost 9 bases and J 3 bases, leaving 14 bases between the germline ends. Germline loops: CDR1 SEHNR, CDR2 FQNEAQ (reference sequence). The CDR3 spans 13 residues. Written as DNA, the CDR3 is TGTGCCAGTACACCTCCGGGGGACACTGAAGCTTTCTTT. Translation: CASTPPGDTEAFF.

This clone appeared once. The J gene is TRBJ2-1, the V gene TRBV5-1, with 10 bases aligning to TRBD2. V lost 3 bases to trimming and J lost 5 bases; unmatched junction nucleotides: 8. The germline V gene encodes CDR1 SGHRS and CDR2 YFSETQ. CDR3 length: 16 residues. Here the CDR3 reads CASSWGGLAVNNEQFF. DNA for the CDR3: TGCGCCAGCAGCTGGGGCGGACTAGCGGTCAACAATGAGCAGTTCTTC.

The V and J genes are TRBV5-5 and TRBJ2-3; D perhaps matches TRBD1 (7 bases). Trimming took 5 bases from V and 4 from J, leaving 17 bases between them. This CDR3 has 15 residues. The germline CDR1 and CDR2 sequences are SGHKS and YYEKEE (reference sequence). This CDR3 is CASSPGQGGPDTQYF. As DNA, the CDR3 is TGTGCCAGCAGTCCGGGCCAGGGGGGTCCAGATACGCAGTATTTT.

The V call is TRBV10-3, the J call TRBJ2-3; D unresolved. Germline V gives CDR1 ENHRY, CDR2 SYGVKD. The CDR3 consists of 16 residues. V lost 3 bases and J 1 base, leaving 14 bases between the germline ends. In DNA, the CDR3 is TGTGCCATCAGTGATCCCCGCAGCCGGGGCACAGATACGCAGTATTTT. Its translation is CAISDPRSRGTDTQYF.

The chain links TRBV10-1 to TRBJ2-3, with no clear D. V dropped 3 bases and J dropped 5 bases, with 3 bases sitting between them. The CDR3 runs to 11 residues. Germline loops: CDR1 WNHNN, CDR2 SYGVQD (reference sequence). CDR3 amino acids: CASSELDTQYF. The CDR3 bases are TGCGCCAGCAGTGAACTAGATACGCAGTATTTT.